This T cell receptor beta chain stems from a study of blood T cell repertoires in COVID-19. Background on the study: There were acute and convalescent COVID-19 samples, and they came from the United States, Italy and Spain.

There are 13 residues in the CDR3. V was clipped by 1 base and J by 5 bases; unmatched bases: 1. Germline assignment: CDR1 MGHRA and CDR2 YSYEKL. Study processing details: Reference gene primer amplification gave nucleated cell count estimates. Produced via immunoSEQ multiplex PCR; TCRdb's table is partial and in-frame only. V and J calls and clone size are as listed in that table; D and trimming were resolved from the DNA. Here the sample spans under 350,000 clones, 85% to 90% being singletons. The chain has TRBV4-1 and TRBJ2-5; 7 bases agree with TRBD2. The sample taken for sequencing was PBMCs or T cells enriched from blood (not recorded which). The TCR was taken from a young man who had recovered from COVID-19. CDR3 loop: CASSQGEGETQYF. CDR3 bases: TGCGCCAGCAGCCAAGGGGAGGGGGAGACCCAGTACTTC.